A single sample is the source of the 25 T cell receptor beta chains below, sequenced in a study of blood T cell repertoires in COVID-19. Assay used: immunoSEQ multiplex PCR; TCRdb lists only in-frame clones, some missing. Of approximately 69,000 clones listed, approximately 80% are singletons. The specimen sequenced was peripheral blood. These receptors were obtained from a man in his fifties with COVID-19, enrolled during active disease.

This clone was counted between two and nine times. The chain uses TRBV10-3 and TRBJ2-7, with D possibly matching TRBD1 (5 bases). The germline gives CDR1 ENHRY, CDR2 SYGVKD. The CDR3 length is 12 residues. Between the trimmed V and J ends, which lost 8 bases and 2 bases, there was a span of 10 bases. CDR3 sequence reads: CAIGHPPYEQYF. In nucleotides, the CDR3 is TGTGCCATCGGACACCCCCCCTACGAGCAGTACTTC.

V is TRBV7-8 and J is TRBJ1-1; 8 nucleotides align to TRBD1. J lost 4 bases, V lost 4 bases, and 2 bases had no gene match. Per germline, CDR1 SGHVS and CDR2 FQNEAQ. This CDR3 comprises 13 residues. The CDR3 nucleotides are TGTGCCAGCAGCTACACAGGGGGCACTGAAGCTTTCTTT. Translation: CASSYTGGTEAFF.

This clone was observed a single time. V and J are TRBV18 and TRBJ1-5; 7 bases are shared with TRBD1. Trimming took 2 bases from V and 2 from J; bases not matched to a gene: 3. Looked up from germline, CDR1 is KGHSH and CDR2 is LQKENI. The CDR3 runs to 15 residues. CDR3 amino acids: CASSPGTAGNQPQHF. CDR3 sequence (DNA): TGTGCCAGCTCACCAGGGACAGCGGGCAATCAGCCCCAGCATTTT.

V is TRBV18 and J is TRBJ1-1; no definite D call. CDR1 is KGHSH and CDR2 is LQKENI in the germline V gene. The germline V and J ends were trimmed by 7 bases and 0 bases, with 9 bases remaining between them. The CDR3 length is 13 residues. The CDR3 spells CASFTGVNTEAFF. The DNA for the CDR3 is TGTGCCAGCTTCACGGGAGTGAACACTGAAGCTTTCTTT. Filled out from reference TRBV18 and TRBJ1-1, the complete variable domain reads NAGVMQNPRHLVRRRGQEARLRCSPMKGHSHVYWYRQLPEEGLKFMVYLQKENIIDESGMPKERFSAEFPKEGPSILRIQQVVRGDSAAYFCASFTGVNTEAFFGQGTRLTVV.

The chain recombines TRBV6-6 with TRBJ1-4, with TRBD1 matching 7 bases. V dropped 8 bases and J dropped 4; count of bases not matched to a gene: 4. The germline V gene encodes CDR1 MNHNY and CDR2 SVGAGI (reference sequence). The CDR3 runs 13 residues. CDR3 nucleotides: TGTGCCAGCCAGACAGGGCTTAATGAAAAACTGTTTTTT. Its translation is CASQTGLNEKLFF.

This chain uses TRBV18 with TRBJ2-1; D unresolved. The germline V and J ends were trimmed by 6 bases and 0 bases, with 6 bases remaining between them. The CDR3 sequence is 13 residues long. Per germline, CDR1 KGHSH and CDR2 LQKENI. The CDR3 DNA follows: TGTGCCAGCTCCCCGGGCTCCTACAATGAGCAGTTCTTC. Protein product: CASSPGSYNEQFF. The full variable domain, rest sourced from reference TRBV18 and TRBJ2-1, is NAGVMQNPRHLVRRRGQEARLRCSPMKGHSHVYWYRQLPEEGLKFMVYLQKENIIDESGMPKERFSAEFPKEGPSILRIQQVVRGDSAAYFCASSPGSYNEQFFGPGTRLTVL.

This clone was found once. This chain uses TRBV23-1 with TRBJ2-6; D uncertain. TRBV23-1 is placed among ORFs of uncertain function. The CDR3 consists of 14 residues. With 7 bases removed from V and 2 bases from J, the gap between germline ends came to 9 bases. CDR3: CASKWPTGANVLTF. CDR3 nucleotides: TGCGCCAGCAAATGGCCCACTGGGGCCAACGTCCTGACTTTC.

The chain recombines TRBV10-3 with TRBJ1-4, with 8 bases that match TRBD1. This CDR3 has 15 amino acids. The V gene's germline CDR1 is ENHRY and CDR2 SYGVKD. J lost 7 bases, V lost 0 bases, and 4 bases had no gene match. The CDR3: CAISESQGAGEKLFF. CDR3 nucleotide sequence: TGTGCCATCAGTGAGTCTCAGGGGGCTGGTGAAAAACTGTTTTTT.

Only one count was recorded for this clone. The chain employs TRBV6-5 and TRBJ1-1; possibly TRBD1 for D (6 bases). From germline, CDR1 is MNHEY and CDR2 SVGAGI. The CDR3 runs 15 residues. Between the trimmed V and J ends, which lost 4 bases and 1 base, there was a span of 13 bases. CDR3 residues: CASSSPGEGNTEAFF. The CDR3 nucleotides are TGTGCCAGCAGTTCCCCAGGGGAAGGGAACACTGAAGCTTTCTTT.

The chain uses TRBV6-5 and TRBJ1-2; D possibly corresponds to TRBD1 (5 bases). Germline V gives CDR1 MNHEY, CDR2 SVGAGI. The CDR3 extends over 14 amino acids. V was clipped by 6 bases and J by 2 bases, with 13 bases between them. This CDR3 reads CASSSDSVNYGYTF. In nucleotides, the CDR3 is TGTGCCAGCAGCTCAGACAGCGTCAACTATGGCTACACCTTC.

The chain combines TRBV19 with TRBJ2-3; 7 bases line up with TRBD1. Germline values: CDR1 LNHDA, CDR2 SQIVND (reference sequence). Unmatched junction bases numbered 5, after V lost 1 base and J lost 1 base. This CDR3 is 16 amino acids long. DNA of the CDR3: TGTGCCAGTAGTATAGCCGGCCAGGGGGGCACAGATACGCAGTATTTT. Translated: CASSIAGQGGTDTQYF.

This clone was observed at least ten times. This sequence joins TRBV4-2 and TRBJ1-4; 9 positions agree with TRBD1. The length of the CDR3 is 16 residues. The germline CDR1 and CDR2 sequences are LGHNA and YNFKEQ. V was pared by 8 bases and J by 3 bases, with 10 bases of the junction left unmatched. CDR3 coding DNA: TGTGCCAGCGGCAACAGGGGGCTGGGGGCTAATGAAAAACTGTTTTTT. As protein: CASGNRGLGANEKLFF.

There are a few counts of this clone. The J gene is TRBJ2-2, the V gene TRBV2, with 7 nucleotides matching TRBD2. The V segment lost 5 bases and the J segment 8 bases; nucleotides outside the gene matches: 14. The germline V gene encodes CDR1 SNHLY and CDR2 FYNNEI. The CDR3 sequence is 16 residues long. CDR3 in DNA: TGTGCCAGCAGTCCTGACTTCAACGGGGGGATTGGGGAGCTGTTTTTT. Residues: CASSPDFNGGIGELFF.

There are a few counts of this clone. The chain couples TRBV29-1 to TRBJ2-7; 9 nucleotides align to TRBD1. With 7 bases clipped from V and 0 bases from J, the junction kept 7 bases outside the gene matches. This CDR3 comprises 14 residues. CDR1 is SQVTM, CDR2 ANQGSEA, per germline. Here the CDR3 reads CSALGQGSSYEQYF. Written as DNA, the CDR3 is TGCAGCGCCCTGGGACAGGGCAGCTCCTACGAGCAGTACTTC.

The V call is TRBV5-1, the J call TRBJ2-3; D gene ambiguous. V shed 2 bases and J shed 4 bases, with 17 bases lying between them. Germline CDR1 reads SGHRS; CDR2 reads YFSETQ. This CDR3 region has 16 residues. The chain's CDR3 is CASSFGSWVSSDTQYF. CDR3 nucleotides: TGCGCCAGCAGCTTTGGTAGCTGGGTGTCTTCAGATACGCAGTATTTT. Full variable domain (remainder filled in from reference TRBV5-1 and TRBJ2-3): KAGVTQTPRYLIKTRGQQVTLSCSPISGHRSVSWYQQTPGQGLQFLFEYFSETQRNKGNFPGRFSGRQFSNSRSEMNVSTLELGDSALYLCASSFGSWVSSDTQYFGPGTRLTVL.

The V gene is TRBV6-1, the J gene TRBJ2-5, with 7 nucleotides matching TRBD2. CDR1 and CDR2 from the germline V gene are MNHNS and SASEGT. There are 14 residues in the CDR3. V was pared by 2 bases and J by 2 bases, with 2 bases of the junction left unmatched. The CDR3 is CASSERGGQETQYF. As DNA, the CDR3 is TGTGCCAGCAGTGAAAGGGGAGGGCAAGAGACCCAGTACTTC.

This sequence joins TRBV13 and TRBJ2-5; no clear D gene. The CDR3 spans 13 residues. The ends were cut back, 4 bases at V and 5 bases at J, with 11 bases in the middle. From germline, CDR1 is PRHDT and CDR2 FYEKMQ (reference sequence). The CDR3 loop reads CASSSRVVETQYF. For the CDR3, the DNA is TGTGCCAGCAGCTCCCGGGTGGTTGAGACCCAGTACTTC.

For the CDR3, the DNA is TGCGCCAGCAGTCTCGACAGGGTGAACACTGAAGCTTTCTTT. The encoded protein is CASSLDRVNTEAFF. The chain has TRBV23-1 and TRBJ1-1, with 7 positions matching TRBD1. TRBV23-1 belongs to the ORF category, with a function that is uncertain. The CDR3 sequence is 14 residues long. V lost 4 bases, J lost 0 bases, and 2 bases stayed unmatched.

This rearrangement joins TRBV28 to TRBJ2-1; 9 bases agree with TRBD2. The CDR3 has 17 residues. Germline CDR1 and CDR2: MDHEN and SYDVKM. Germline trimming cut 8 bases from V and 4 bases from J; bases unmatched to any gene: 15. The CDR3 bases are TGTGCCAGCGACACCCCCTGGCGGGGGGGAACATACAATGAGCAGTTCTTC. This encodes CASDTPWRGGTYNEQFF. Full variable domain (remainder filled in from reference TRBV28 and TRBJ2-1): DVKVTQSSRYLVKRTGEKVFLECVQDMDHENMFWYRQDPGLGLRLIYFSYDVKMKEKGDIPEGYSVSREKKERFSLILESASTNQTSMYLCASDTPWRGGTYNEQFFGPGTRLTVL.

The V call is TRBV6-5, the J call TRBJ2-7; the D is unclear. The V end was cut by 8 bases, the J end by 3 bases, with 8 bases between. Looked up from germline, CDR1 is MNHEY and CDR2 is SVGAGI. CDR3 size: 11 residues. The CDR3 DNA follows: TGTGCCAGCCGATACAGCTACGAGCAGTACTTC. This translates into CASRYSYEQYF.

The gene calls are TRBV27 and TRBJ1-6, with D possibly matching TRBD1 (5 bases). The germline CDR1 and CDR2 sequences are MNHEY and SMNVEV (reference sequence). V shed 3 bases and J shed 7 bases, with 13 bases lying between them. The CDR3 totals 15 residues. The CDR3 sequence: CASSFSAGLNSPLHF. The DNA for the CDR3 is TGTGCCAGCAGTTTTTCCGCAGGGTTGAATTCACCCCTCCACTTT.

The chain couples TRBV19 to TRBJ1-4, with D perhaps TRBD1 (5 bases). V was pared by 9 bases and J by 5 bases, with 13 bases between. The CDR3 contains 13 residues. CDR1 is LNHDA, CDR2 SQIVND, per germline (reference sequence). CDR3 sequence: CASAGRINEKLFF. The DNA for the CDR3 is TGTGCCAGCGCGGGGCGGATAAATGAAAAACTGTTTTTT.

The V call is TRBV30, the J call TRBJ2-1; 7 nucleotides align to TRBD2. Germline assignment: CDR1 GTSNPN and CDR2 SVGIG (reference sequence). The CDR3 has 15 amino acids. The V gene end was trimmed by 2 bases and the J gene end by 0 bases; junction bases not matched to a gene: 4. The CDR3 bases are TGTGCCTGGAGTAGCGGGGTCAGCTCCTACAATGAGCAGTTCTTC. Amino acid sequence: CAWSSGVSSYNEQFF.

The V gene is TRBV19, the J gene TRBJ2-2; the D is unclear. Germline V lookup: CDR1 LNHDA, CDR2 SQIVND (reference sequence). The CDR3 extends over 14 amino acids. Trimming pared 9 bases from V and 1 base from J, leaving 12 bases between. CDR3 region: CASRRDKNTGELFF. As DNA, the CDR3 is TGTGCCAGCCGCCGCGACAAGAACACCGGGGAGCTGTTTTTT.

J is TRBJ2-7 and V is TRBV14, with D possibly being TRBD2 (7 bases). Between the trimmed V and J ends, which lost 0 bases and 6 bases, there was a span of 33 bases. The germline gives CDR1 SGHDN, CDR2 FVKESK. This CDR3 comprises 21 residues. The chain's CDR3 is CASSQDRGAKGRTGYHSEQYF. DNA for the CDR3: TGTGCCAGCAGCCAAGATCGGGGGGCGAAGGGGAGAACGGGCTATCATAGCGAGCAGTACTTC.